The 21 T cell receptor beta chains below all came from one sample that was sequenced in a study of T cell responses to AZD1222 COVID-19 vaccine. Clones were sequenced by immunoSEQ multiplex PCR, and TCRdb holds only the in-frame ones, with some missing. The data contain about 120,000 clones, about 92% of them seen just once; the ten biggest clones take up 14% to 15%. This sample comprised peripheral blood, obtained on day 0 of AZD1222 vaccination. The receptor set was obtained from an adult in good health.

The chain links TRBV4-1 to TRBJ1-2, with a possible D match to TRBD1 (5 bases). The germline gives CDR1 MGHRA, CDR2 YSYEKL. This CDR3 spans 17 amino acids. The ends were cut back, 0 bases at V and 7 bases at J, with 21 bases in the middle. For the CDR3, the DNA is TGCGCCAGCAGCCAAGACCCCATTGGGGGTTCCTCTGTTGGCTACACCTTC. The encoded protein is CASSQDPIGGSSVGYTF.

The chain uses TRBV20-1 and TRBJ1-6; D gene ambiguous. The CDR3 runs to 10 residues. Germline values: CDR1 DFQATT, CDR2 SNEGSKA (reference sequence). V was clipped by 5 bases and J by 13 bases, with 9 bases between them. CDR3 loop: CSAERGPLHF. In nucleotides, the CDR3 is TGCAGTGCTGAAAGAGGTCCCCTCCACTTT.

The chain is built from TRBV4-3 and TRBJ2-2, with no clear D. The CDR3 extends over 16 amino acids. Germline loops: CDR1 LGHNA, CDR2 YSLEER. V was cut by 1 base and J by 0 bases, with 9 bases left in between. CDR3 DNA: TGCGCCAGCAGCCAAGCTCATGATACGAACACCGGGGAGCTGTTTTTT. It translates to CASSQAHDTNTGELFF.

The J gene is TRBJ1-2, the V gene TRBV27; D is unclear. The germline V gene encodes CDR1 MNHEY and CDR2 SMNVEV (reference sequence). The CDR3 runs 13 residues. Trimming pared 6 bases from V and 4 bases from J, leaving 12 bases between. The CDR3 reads CASSVTAAYGYTF. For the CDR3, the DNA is TGTGCCAGCAGCGTAACCGCGGCCTATGGCTACACCTTC.

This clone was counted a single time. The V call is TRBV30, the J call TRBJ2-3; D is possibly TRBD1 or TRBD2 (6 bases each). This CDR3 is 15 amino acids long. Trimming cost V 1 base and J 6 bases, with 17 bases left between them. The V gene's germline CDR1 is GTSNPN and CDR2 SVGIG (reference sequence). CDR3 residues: CAWSGGATRGDTQYF. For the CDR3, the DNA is TGTGCCTGGAGTGGGGGGGCGACTCGCGGCGATACGCAGTATTTT.

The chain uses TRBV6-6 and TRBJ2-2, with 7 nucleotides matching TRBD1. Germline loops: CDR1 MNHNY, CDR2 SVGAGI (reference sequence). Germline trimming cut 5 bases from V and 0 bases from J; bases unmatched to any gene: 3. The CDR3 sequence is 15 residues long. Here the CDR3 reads CASSPGTANTGELFF. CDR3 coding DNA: TGTGCCAGCAGTCCCGGGACAGCGAACACCGGGGAGCTGTTTTTT.

The CDR3 coding sequence is TGTGCCACCAGGGGACAGAGGGACACTGAAGCTTTCTTT. This translates into CATRGQRDTEAFF. This chain joins TRBV24-1 and TRBJ1-1; 7 positions match TRBD1. This CDR3 comprises 13 residues. The V gene's germline CDR1 is KGHDR and CDR2 SFDVKD. After removal of 7 bases from V and 3 bases from J, the junction contained 4 bases not matched to a gene.

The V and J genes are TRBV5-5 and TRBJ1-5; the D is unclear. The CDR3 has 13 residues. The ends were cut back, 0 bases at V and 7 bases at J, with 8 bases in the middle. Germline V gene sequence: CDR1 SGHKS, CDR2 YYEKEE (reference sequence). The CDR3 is CASSLDGNQPQHF. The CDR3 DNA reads TGTGCCAGCAGCTTGGACGGGAACCAGCCCCAGCATTTT.

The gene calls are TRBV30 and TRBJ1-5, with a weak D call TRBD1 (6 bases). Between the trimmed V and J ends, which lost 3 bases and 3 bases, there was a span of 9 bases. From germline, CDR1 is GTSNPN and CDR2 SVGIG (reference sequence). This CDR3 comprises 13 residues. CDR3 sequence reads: CAWSRQDNQPQHF. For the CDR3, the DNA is TGTGCCTGGAGCAGACAGGACAATCAGCCCCAGCATTTT.

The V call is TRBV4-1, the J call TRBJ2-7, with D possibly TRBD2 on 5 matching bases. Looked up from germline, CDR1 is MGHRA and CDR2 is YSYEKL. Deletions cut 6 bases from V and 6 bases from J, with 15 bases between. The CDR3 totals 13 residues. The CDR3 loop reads CASSLVGGGEQYF. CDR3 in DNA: TGCGCCAGCAGTCTTGTCGGAGGTGGCGAGCAGTACTTC.

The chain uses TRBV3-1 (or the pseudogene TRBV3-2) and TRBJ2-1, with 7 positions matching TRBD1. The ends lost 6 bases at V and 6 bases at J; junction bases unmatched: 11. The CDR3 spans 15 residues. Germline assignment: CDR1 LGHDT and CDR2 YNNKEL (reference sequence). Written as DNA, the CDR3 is TGTGCCAGCAGTCTACAGGGGTGGGGCGGCAATGAGCAGTTCTTC. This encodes CASSLQGWGGNEQFF.

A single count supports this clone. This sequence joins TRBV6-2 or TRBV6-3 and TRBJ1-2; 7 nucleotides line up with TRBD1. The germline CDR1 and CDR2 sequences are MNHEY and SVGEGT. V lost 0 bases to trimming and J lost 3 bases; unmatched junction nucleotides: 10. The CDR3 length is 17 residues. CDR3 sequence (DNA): TGTGCCAGCAGTTACTCAATTGACAGGGAGGTTGACTATGGCTACACCTTC. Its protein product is CASSYSIDREVDYGYTF.

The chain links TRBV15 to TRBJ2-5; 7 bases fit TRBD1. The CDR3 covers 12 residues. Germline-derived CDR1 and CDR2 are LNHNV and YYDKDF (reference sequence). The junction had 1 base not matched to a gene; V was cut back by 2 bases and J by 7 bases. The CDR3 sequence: CATSRRQGTQYF. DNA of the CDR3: TGTGCCACCAGCAGACGACAGGGGACCCAGTACTTC.

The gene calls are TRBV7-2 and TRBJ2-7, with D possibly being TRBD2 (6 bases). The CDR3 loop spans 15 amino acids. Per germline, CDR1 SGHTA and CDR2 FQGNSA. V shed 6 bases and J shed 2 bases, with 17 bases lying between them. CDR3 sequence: CASRATGDPPYEQYF. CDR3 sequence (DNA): TGTGCCAGCAGGGCTACGGGGGACCCCCCCTACGAGCAGTACTTC. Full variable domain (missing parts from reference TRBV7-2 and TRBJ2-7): GAGVSQSPSNKVTEKGKDVELRCDPISGHTALYWYRQSLGQGLEFLIYFQGNSAPDKSGLPSDRFSAERTGGSVSTLTIQRTQQEDSAVYLCASRATGDPPYEQYFGPGTRLTVT.

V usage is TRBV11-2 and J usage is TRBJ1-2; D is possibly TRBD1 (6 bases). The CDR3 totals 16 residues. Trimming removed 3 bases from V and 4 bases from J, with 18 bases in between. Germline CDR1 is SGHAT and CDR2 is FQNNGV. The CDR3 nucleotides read TGTGCCAGCAGCTTTCCCTTCGAGACAGGAACCTATGGCTACACCTTC. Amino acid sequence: CASSFPFETGTYGYTF.

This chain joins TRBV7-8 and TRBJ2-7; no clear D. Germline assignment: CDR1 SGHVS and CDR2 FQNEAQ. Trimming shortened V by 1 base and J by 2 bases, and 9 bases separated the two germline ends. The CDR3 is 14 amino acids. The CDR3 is CASSLVGPTYEQYF. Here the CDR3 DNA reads TGTGCCAGCAGCTTAGTAGGCCCGACCTACGAGCAGTACTTC.

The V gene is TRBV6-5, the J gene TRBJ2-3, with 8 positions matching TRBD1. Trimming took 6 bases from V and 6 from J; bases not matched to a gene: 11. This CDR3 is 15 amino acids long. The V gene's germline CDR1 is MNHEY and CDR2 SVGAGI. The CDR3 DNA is TGTGCCAGCAGAATCAGGACAGGGCGTGTGGATACGCAGTATTTT. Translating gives CASRIRTGRVDTQYF.

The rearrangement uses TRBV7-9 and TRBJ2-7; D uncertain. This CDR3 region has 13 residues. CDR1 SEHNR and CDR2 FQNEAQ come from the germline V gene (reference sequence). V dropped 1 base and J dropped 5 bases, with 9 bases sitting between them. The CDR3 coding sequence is TGTGCCAGCAGCTTAGTAGTGCGGAACGAGCAGTACTTC. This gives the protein CASSLVVRNEQYF.

The CDR3 region is CASSSGQGVRIVETQYF. CDR3 DNA sequence: TGCGCCAGCAGCTCTGGACAGGGAGTACGTATTGTGGAGACCCAGTACTTC. The chain links TRBV5-1 to TRBJ2-5; TRBD1 matches 8 bases. The V gene's germline CDR1 is SGHRS and CDR2 YFSETQ. Unmatched junction bases numbered 15, after V lost 3 bases and J lost 5 bases. This CDR3 has 17 residues.

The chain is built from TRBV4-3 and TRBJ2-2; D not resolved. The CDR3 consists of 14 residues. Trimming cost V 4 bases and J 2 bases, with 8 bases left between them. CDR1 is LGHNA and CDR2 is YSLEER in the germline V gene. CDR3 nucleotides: TGCGCCAGCAGCCCGCGCAGAAACACCGGGGAGCTGTTTTTT. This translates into CASSPRRNTGELFF.

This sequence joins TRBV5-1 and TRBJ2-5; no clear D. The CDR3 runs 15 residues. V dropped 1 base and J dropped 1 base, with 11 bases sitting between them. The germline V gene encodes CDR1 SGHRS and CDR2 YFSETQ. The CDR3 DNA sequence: TGCGCCAGCAGCTTGCAGTCAAGGGTCCAAGAGACCCAGTACTTC. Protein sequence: CASSLQSRVQETQYF.